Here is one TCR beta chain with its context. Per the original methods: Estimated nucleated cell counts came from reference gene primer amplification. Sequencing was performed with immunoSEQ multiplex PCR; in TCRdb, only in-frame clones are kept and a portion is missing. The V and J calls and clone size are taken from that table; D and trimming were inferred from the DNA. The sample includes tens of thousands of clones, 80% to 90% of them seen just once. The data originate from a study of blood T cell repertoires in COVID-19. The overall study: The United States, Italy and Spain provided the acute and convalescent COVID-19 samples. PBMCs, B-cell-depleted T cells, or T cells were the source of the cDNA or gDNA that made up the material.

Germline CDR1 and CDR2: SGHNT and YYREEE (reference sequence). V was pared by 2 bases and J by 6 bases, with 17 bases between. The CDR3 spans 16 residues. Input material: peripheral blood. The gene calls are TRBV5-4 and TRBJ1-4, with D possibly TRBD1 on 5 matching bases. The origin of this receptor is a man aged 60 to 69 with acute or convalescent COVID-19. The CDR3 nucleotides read TGTGCCAGCAGCTTATGGGACTCCGAAGTGTATGAAAAACTGTTTTTT. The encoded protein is CASSLWDSEVYEKLFF.